The present TCR beta chain was sequenced within a study of T-cell reconstitution after alpha-beta-depleted transplantation in children. Unique molecular identifiers tagged the TCRbeta library. MiXCR was run by TCRdb on the PCR reads, yielding one entry per CDR3 protein. Of roughly 90,000 distinct CDR3 sequences in the sample, more than 10% were seen once. V dropped 0 bases and J dropped 7 bases, with 10 bases sitting between them. From germline, CDR1 is MNHEY and CDR2 SVGAGI. The CDR3 sequence is 14 residues long. This clonotype originated in a human donor who donated a stem cell graft to a child with inherited bone marrow failure. The sequenced sample was PBMCs from the stem cell graft donor, obtained from the stem cell graft. The rearrangement joins TRBV6-5 to TRBJ1-5; D unclear. The chain's CDR3 is CASSYSESTQPQHF. The CDR3 DNA sequence: TGTGCCAGCAGTTACTCGGAGAGCACACAGCCCCAGCATTTT.